Each of the 16 T cell receptor beta chains below was sequenced from the same sample in a study of regulatory T cells in long-lasting Graves disease (dated by TCRdb to 2020 to 2022). The sample's time point label is to be understood as: newly diagnosed GD, antithyroid drugs for less than 3 months. For both TCR sequencing and RNA sequencing, RNA was extracted from PBMCs using TRIzol. Libraries were constructed by multiplex PCR. TCRdb names Illumina HiSeq 4000 as the instrument used. CDR3 regions were amplified by Arm-PCR with iRepertoire HTBI primers to construct TCR beta libraries. The public reads were reanalyzed by TCRdb: fastp trimming at Q25, MiXCR alignment, in-frame beta chains only. Each record represents a unique CDR3 protein, reported with the most common genes and DNA among its rows. Within this sample are around 480,000 distinct CDR3 sequences, with 16% of them counted one time only. The biggest ten clones account for about 12% of the sample.

Separately, the same data were catalogued under a study of T cells in Graves' hyperthyroidism and ophthalmopathy.

Sequencing was performed on peripheral blood mononuclear cells (PBMCs), taken at new diagnosis, from a patient treated with antithyroid drugs. The receptors come from a middle-aged man with Graves disease. Donor details come from another sample of the same person, matched by shared clones.

The rearrangement joins TRBV7-2 to TRBJ2-5; D might be TRBD2 (5 bases). This CDR3 has 14 residues. The V gene's germline CDR1 is SGHTA and CDR2 FQGNSA. V lost 2 bases and J 1 base, leaving 8 bases between the germline ends. The CDR3 nucleotides read TGTGCCAGCAGCTTACTAACTAGCCAAGAGACCCAGTACTTC. This codes for CASSLLTSQETQYF.

In its sample, this clonotype was seen a few times. The rearrangement uses TRBV20-1 and TRBJ2-6, with D possibly TRBD2 on 5 matching bases. The CDR3 extends over 16 amino acids. Germline CDR1 DFQATT, CDR2 SNEGSKA (reference sequence). Between the trimmed V and J ends, which lost 0 bases and 0 bases, there was a span of 9 bases. The CDR3 spells CSARDWRISGANVLTF. The CDR3 coding sequence is TGCAGTGCTAGAGATTGGAGGATCTCTGGGGCCAACGTCCTGACTTTC.

In its sample, this clonotype was seen many times. CDR3 residues: CASSLGTANTGELFF. CDR3 bases: TGTGCCAGCAGCTTGGGGACAGCGAACACCGGGGAGCTGTTTTTT. The chain employs TRBV7-7 and TRBJ2-2; 7 nucleotides agree with TRBD1. Germline lookup yields CDR1 SSHAT and CDR2 FNYEAQ (reference sequence). The CDR3 length is 15 residues. The V gene end was trimmed by 3 bases and the J gene end by 0 bases; junction bases not matched to a gene: 1.

This clonotype was seen many times. The CDR3 DNA is TGTGCCACCATCAATCCACAGGGCACTGAAGCTTTCTTT. Its protein product is CATINPQGTEAFF. V gene TRBV24-1 combines with J gene TRBJ1-1, with TRBD1 as a possible D gene (6 bases). This CDR3 is 13 amino acids long. Germline lookup yields CDR1 KGHDR and CDR2 SFDVKD. Between the trimmed V and J ends, which lost 8 bases and 4 bases, there was a span of 13 bases.

The table lists this clonotype with a count of one. V and J are TRBV28 and TRBJ2-7, with D perhaps TRBD2 (5 bases). The germline V and J ends were trimmed by 3 bases and 5 bases, with 11 bases remaining between them. The germline V gene has CDR1 MDHEN and CDR2 SYDVKM. The CDR3 totals 13 residues. CDR3 in DNA: TGTGCCAGCAGTTTGGGGAGAGGGAACGAGCAGTACTTC. This codes for CASSLGRGNEQYF.

Many counts were recorded for this clonotype. The chain carries TRBV30 and TRBJ2-5; D is possibly TRBD1 (6 bases). Per germline, CDR1 GTSNPN and CDR2 SVGIG (reference sequence). The V gene lost 2 bases and the J gene lost 5 bases, with 9 bases spanning the gap. CDR3 length: 12 residues. CDR3 DNA: TGTGCCTGGAGTCCAGGGGCGGAGACCCAGTACTTC. Amino acid sequence: CAWSPGAETQYF.

The CDR3 is CASSLWEGADTQYF. In nucleotides, the CDR3 is TGTGCCAGCAGTTTATGGGAAGGCGCAGATACGCAGTATTTT. V and J are TRBV28 and TRBJ2-3; D remains unclear. CDR1 MDHEN and CDR2 SYDVKM come from the germline V gene. V was clipped by 0 bases and J by 4 bases, with 8 bases between them. This CDR3 is 14 amino acids long.

The CDR3 region is CASSQDVGGNSPLHF. In nucleotides, the CDR3 is TGTGCCAGCAGCCAAGATGTCGGGGGAAATTCACCCCTCCACTTT. The rearrangement joins TRBV14 to TRBJ1-6, with a possible D match to TRBD1 (5 bases). This CDR3 is built from 15 residues. From germline, CDR1 is SGHDN and CDR2 FVKESK. V lost 0 bases and J 7 bases, leaving 10 bases between the germline ends. The complete variable domain, with remaining parts taken from reference TRBV14 and TRBJ1-6, reads EAGVTQFPSHSVIEKGQTVTLRCDPISGHDNLYWYRRVMGKEIKFLLHFVKESKQDESGMPNNRFLAERTGGTYSTLKVQPAELEDSGVYFCASSQDVGGNSPLHFGNGTRLTVT.

This clonotype was seen more than once but under ten times. The chain links TRBV27 to TRBJ2-2; perhaps TRBD2 as D (6 bases). Germline-derived CDR1 and CDR2 are MNHEY and SMNVEV (reference sequence). This CDR3 is built from 16 residues. Between the trimmed V and J ends, which lost 7 bases and 5 bases, there was a span of 20 bases. In DNA, the CDR3 is TGTGCCAGCACACCCCTTGGAGGGGTGAGAACCGGGGAGCTGTTTTTT. This sequence encodes CASTPLGGVRTGELFF.

Many counts were recorded for this clonotype. The rearrangement links TRBV28 to TRBJ2-2, with a possible D match to TRBD2 (7 bases). Germline V lookup: CDR1 MDHEN, CDR2 SYDVKM. V lost 1 base, J lost 3 bases, and 15 bases lay in between. This CDR3 region has 17 residues. The CDR3 bases are TGTGCCAGCAGTTTATACGGGGGGCATCGGGACACCGGGGAGCTGTTTTTT. As protein: CASSLYGGHRDTGELFF.

A few counts support this clonotype. This could be a read error, since a much larger clone is one nucleotide away. This chain joins TRBV7-2 and TRBJ2-3; D gene uncertain. The CDR3 loop spans 12 amino acids. CDR1 and CDR2 from the germline V gene are SGHTA and FQGNSA. With 7 bases removed from V and 4 bases from J, the gap between germline ends came to 9 bases. CDR3 coding DNA: TGTGCCAGCAACATATTCGCAGATACGCAGTATTTT. Its protein product is CASNIFADTQYF.

This clonotype was found many times. This rearrangement joins TRBV6-1 to TRBJ2-7; 13 nucleotides line up with TRBD2. V lost 5 bases, J lost 0 bases, and 16 bases stayed unmatched. Germline V gene sequence: CDR1 MNHNS, CDR2 SASEGT. This CDR3 is 20 amino acids long. The CDR3 coding sequence is TGTGCCAGCAGTCTTGTGGCCCCCCGGACTAGCGGGAGTAGCTCCTACGAGCAGTACTTC. It yields the protein CASSLVAPRTSGSSSYEQYF.

The V call is TRBV29-1, the J call TRBJ1-1, with D possibly TRBD1 on 5 matching bases. The CDR3 consists of 12 residues. Germline loops: CDR1 SQVTM, CDR2 ANQGSEA. V dropped 4 bases and J dropped 5 bases, with 11 bases sitting between them. CDR3 nucleotide sequence: TGCAGCGTTGTCGCAGGGAGAACTGAAGCTTTCTTT. Translated: CSVVAGRTEAFF.

At least ten counts were recorded for this clonotype. This chain connects TRBV5-1 to TRBJ1-6; TRBD1 aligns across 11 bases. Germline V gene lookup returns CDR1 SGHRS and CDR2 YFSETQ. The CDR3 contains 15 residues. The V and J ends lost 2 bases and 10 bases, in that order; junction bases with no gene match: 5. CDR3 residues: CASSFFGTGGSPLHF. The CDR3 DNA reads TGCGCCAGCAGCTTTTTCGGGACAGGGGGATCACCCCTCCACTTT.

In this sample, this clonotype turned up many times. V usage is TRBV18 and J usage is TRBJ2-5, with 12 bases aligning to TRBD2. Germline lookup yields CDR1 KGHSH and CDR2 LQKENI. The V gene end was trimmed by 3 bases and the J gene end by 4 bases; junction bases not matched to a gene: 6. The CDR3 consists of 16 residues. The CDR3 loop is CASSPKTSGRGETQYF. Written as DNA, the CDR3 is TGTGCCAGCTCACCCAAGACTAGCGGGAGAGGAGAGACCCAGTACTTC.

The genes are TRBV24-1 and TRBJ1-5; 10 bases line up with TRBD1. The junction had 4 bases not matched to a gene; V was cut back by 2 bases and J by 7 bases. Germline CDR1 KGHDR, CDR2 SFDVKD. This CDR3 is built from 15 residues. CDR3: CATSDSRDRGQPQHF. For the CDR3, the DNA is TGTGCCACCAGTGATTCGCGGGACAGGGGCCAGCCCCAGCATTTT.